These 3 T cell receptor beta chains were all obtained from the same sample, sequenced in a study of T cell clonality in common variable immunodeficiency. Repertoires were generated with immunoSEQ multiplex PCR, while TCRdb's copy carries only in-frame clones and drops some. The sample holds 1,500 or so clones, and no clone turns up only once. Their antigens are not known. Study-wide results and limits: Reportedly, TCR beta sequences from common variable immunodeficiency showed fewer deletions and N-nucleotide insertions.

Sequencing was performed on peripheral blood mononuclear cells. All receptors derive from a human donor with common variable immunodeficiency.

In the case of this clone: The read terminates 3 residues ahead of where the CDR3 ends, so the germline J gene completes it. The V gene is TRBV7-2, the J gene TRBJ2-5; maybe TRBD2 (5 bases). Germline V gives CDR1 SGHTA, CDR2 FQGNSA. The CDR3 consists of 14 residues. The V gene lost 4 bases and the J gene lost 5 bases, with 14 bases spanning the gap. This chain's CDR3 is CASSSGLSRETQYF. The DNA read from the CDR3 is TGTGCCAGCAGCTCAGGACTCTCCCGGGAGACC.

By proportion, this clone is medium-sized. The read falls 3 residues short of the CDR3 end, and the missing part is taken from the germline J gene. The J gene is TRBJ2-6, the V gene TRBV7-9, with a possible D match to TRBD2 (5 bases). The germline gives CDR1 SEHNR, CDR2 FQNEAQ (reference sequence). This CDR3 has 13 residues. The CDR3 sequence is CASSPNTGVVLTF. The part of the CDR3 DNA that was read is TGTGCCAGCAGCCCGAACACCGGGGTTGTC.

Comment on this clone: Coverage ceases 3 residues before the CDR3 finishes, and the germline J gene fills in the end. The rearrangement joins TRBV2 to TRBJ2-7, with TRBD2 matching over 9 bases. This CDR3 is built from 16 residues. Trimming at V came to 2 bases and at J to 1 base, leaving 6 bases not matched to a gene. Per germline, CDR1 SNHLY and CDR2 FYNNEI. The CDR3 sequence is CASSEFQRGVSYEQYF. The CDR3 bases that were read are TGTGCCAGCAGTGAATTTCAGCGGGGGGTATCCTACGAG.